These T cell receptor beta chains were read from a single sample in a study of blood T cell repertoires in COVID-19. The method was immunoSEQ multiplex PCR; TCRdb's version includes in-frame clones alone and lacks a portion of them. The table has about 75,000 clones, around 83% seen once. Sequenced sample: peripheral blood. These TCRs come from a woman aged 50 to 65 with acute or convalescent COVID-19. Each CDR3 is given with its conserved first and last residue. A D gene is named only where the DNA matches it firmly. The size of a clone is reported for some rows only, either as once, few or many, or as a class for expanded clones.

J gene,D gene,V gene,clone size,CDR3 DNA,CDR3 protein
TRBJ1-2,TRBD1,TRBV6-1,once,TGTGCCAGCAGTGATGGGACAGTTGGGAGGTTCTATGGCTACACCTTC,CASSDGTVGRFYGYTF
TRBJ1-1,.,TRBV7-9,once,TGTGCCAGCAGCTCGACACCAGGGTTCGAAGCTTTCTTT,CASSSTPGFEAFF
TRBJ2-2,TRBD2,TRBV7-3,.,TGTGCCAGCAGCTTATCAGGGACTAGCATAGGGACCGGGGAGCTGTTTTTT,CASSLSGTSIGTGELFF
TRBJ2-1,TRBD2,TRBV9,.,TGTGCCAGCAGCGTAGGTACCCTAGCGGGGAGCCGCGATGAGCAGTTCTTC,CASSVGTLAGSRDEQFF
TRBJ2-1,TRBD2,TRBV19,.,TGTGCCAGTAGTACCCAATCGACTAGCGGCCCCTACAATGAGCAGTTCTTC,CASSTQSTSGPYNEQFF
TRBJ1-5,.,TRBV6-5,.,TGTGCCAGCAGTTTTCCAGGGGTAGGCAATCAGCCCCAGCATTTT,CASSFPGVGNQPQHF
TRBJ1-2,.,TRBV5-4,.,TGTGCCAGCAGCTTGGGGCCGGGTCCTGGGGGCTACACCTTC,CASSLGPGPGGYTF
TRBJ2-3,.,TRBV6-2/TRBV6-3,.,TGTGCCAGCAGTTACGGAGCGACAGCTAGCACAGATACGCAGTATTTT,CASSYGATASTDTQYF
TRBJ1-1,.,TRBV6-5,.,TGTGCCAGCAGCTACCGACTCGACAGCTTTAACACTGAAGCTTTCTTT,CASSYRLDSFNTEAFF
TRBJ1-5,TRBD1,TRBV14,.,TGTGCCAGCAGCCCACCCTCCGGGGTGGGGACAGGGTGTGAAGGGCAGCCCCAGCATTTT,CASSPPSGVGTGCEGQPQHF
TRBJ2-3,.,TRBV5-1,.,TGCGCCAGCAGAAAAACAGGAGCGTTAACGCAGTATTTT,CASRKTGALTQYF
TRBJ2-4,.,TRBV21-1,.,TGTGCCAGCAGCTTACCGCAGAAAGGACTAGCGGGAACACCAGGAAACATTCAGTACTTC,CASSLPQKGLAGTPGNIQYF
TRBJ1-2,.,TRBV28,.,TGTGCCAGCAGTTTAGGCCAGGGCAACTATGGCTACACCTTC,CASSLGQGNYGYTF
TRBJ1-1,.,TRBV5-1,.,TGCGCCAGCAGCTTAAGACTGATGAACACTGAAGCTTTCTTT,CASSLRLMNTEAFF
TRBJ2-6,TRBD1,TRBV2,few,TGTGCCAGCCTAACAGGGGAAGCTGGGGCCAACGTCCTGACTTTC,CASLTGEAGANVLTF
TRBJ2-6,TRBD2,TRBV18,once,TGTGCCAGCCTCAACAAGGGACTAGCGGTCTCTGGGGCCAACGTCCTGACTTTC,CASLNKGLAVSGANVLTF
TRBJ1-5,.,TRBV3-1/TRBV3-2,.,TGTGCCAGCAGCCAAGGGTCACGGGGTAATCAGCCCCAGCATTTT,CASSQGSRGNQPQHF
TRBJ2-7,.,TRBV20-1,.,TGCAGTGCTAGACTTACCTACGAGCAGTACTTC,CSARLTYEQYF
TRBJ2-7,TRBD2,TRBV6-6,once,TGTGCCAGCTCCCTAGGACTAGCAGGTTACGAGCAGTACTTC,CASSLGLAGYEQYF
TRBJ2-1,.,TRBV2,.,TGTGCCAGCACAGGGACCCGCGGGGATACTGAGCAGTTCTTC,CASTGTRGDTEQFF
TRBJ2-5,TRBD1,TRBV18,.,TGTGCCAGCTCACCTGTCCCGTCCGGGACAGCTTACTTC,CASSPVPSGTAYF
TRBJ2-1,TRBD1,TRBV7-3,.,TGTGCCAGCAGCTCCGGACAGGGGAACTACAATGAGCAGTTCTTC,CASSSGQGNYNEQFF
TRBJ1-1,.,TRBV27,few,TGTGCCAGCAGTATCATCGGAGGCGAAGCTTTCTTT,CASSIIGGEAFF
TRBJ2-1,TRBD2,TRBV24-1,.,TGTGCCACCAGTCGGGAGGGGGGCAATGAGCAGTTCTTC,CATSREGGNEQFF
TRBJ1-5,.,TRBV6-5,.,TGTGCCAGCAGAAAGACAGGCCTTAGCAATCAGCCCCAGCATTTT,CASRKTGLSNQPQHF
TRBJ1-3,TRBD1,TRBV12-5,few,TGTGCTAGTGGTTCGGACAGGGCTGGAAACACCATATATTTT,CASGSDRAGNTIYF
TRBJ2-3,.,TRBV19,.,TGTGCCACCGCACCGGGGGGCACAGATACGCAGTATTTT,CATAPGGTDTQYF
TRBJ1-1,.,TRBV27,.,TGTGCCTCCAGGGCAAGGACAAGGAACACTGAAGCTTTCTTT,CASRARTRNTEAFF
TRBJ2-1,.,TRBV19,few,TGTGCCAGTTCCCTTGGGAGATACTTGAATGAGCAGTTCTTC,CASSLGRYLNEQFF
TRBJ1-1,.,TRBV6-5,few,TGTGCCACGCACTCCGGTTATAACACTGAAGCTTTCTTT,CATHSGYNTEAFF
TRBJ2-7,.,TRBV27,.,TGTGCCAGCAGTCGGAGGACCTTCTCCTACGAGCAGTACTTC,CASSRRTFSYEQYF
TRBJ2-5,.,TRBV5-6,.,TGTGCCAGCATCAAAACCGGGAAAGGAGAGACCCAGTACTTC,CASIKTGKGETQYF
TRBJ2-4,TRBD2,TRBV5-1,.,TGCGCCAGCAGCCTGGGCCCTGAGTCGGGACTAGAGGGCAAAAACATTCAGTACTTC,CASSLGPESGLEGKNIQYF
TRBJ1-4,.,TRBV2,.,TGTGCCAGCAGTCGGAATGAAAAACTGTTTTTT,CASSRNEKLFF
TRBJ2-7,.,TRBV7-9,.,TGTGCCAGCAGCTTCGGGAGTTTCTACGAGCAGTACTTC,CASSFGSFYEQYF
TRBJ2-3,.,TRBV18,few,TGTGCCAGCTCACCAAGCGCAGATACGCAGTATTTT,CASSPSADTQYF
TRBJ1-5,TRBD1,TRBV30,.,TGTGCCTGGGGACGACAGGGTAATCAGCCCCAGCATTTT,CAWGRQGNQPQHF
TRBJ2-5,TRBD2,TRBV6-5,.,TGTGCCAGCCACCCAGGAGGGAGGGAAGAGACCCAGTACTTC,CASHPGGREETQYF
TRBJ2-2,TRBD1,TRBV28,.,TGTGCCAGCAGTTCCGGGACAGCAGGGTCCGGGGAGCTGTTTTTT,CASSSGTAGSGELFF
TRBJ2-5,.,TRBV5-1,.,TGCGCCAGCAGCTTGAGGGGCACAGGACAAGAGACCCAGTACTTC,CASSLRGTGQETQYF
TRBJ1-2,.,TRBV18,.,TGTGCCAGCTCACCCCTACAGGGTGGGAACTATGGCTACACCTTC,CASSPLQGGNYGYTF
TRBJ1-6,TRBD1,TRBV5-1,.,TGCGCCAGCAGCTTGGGGGACTTTATTTCAGGAGGGGGCCGGGAGGGTCCCCTCCACTTT,CASSLGDFISGGGREGPLHF
TRBJ1-3,TRBD1,TRBV4-1,.,TGCGCCAGCAGCCAAGGGCTAGCCAGGGGGCCTGGAAACACCATATATTTT,CASSQGLARGPGNTIYF
TRBJ2-7,.,TRBV7-2,.,TGTGCCAGCAGCCAAACACGGAGCTCCTACGAGCAGTACTTC,CASSQTRSSYEQYF
TRBJ2-3,.,TRBV7-2,.,TGTGCCAGCAGCTTCCAGGGGCGCACAGATACGCAGTATTTT,CASSFQGRTDTQYF
TRBJ1-1,.,TRBV15,.,TGTGCCACCAGCAGAGATCGGAAGGGGGTTACGGCTTTCTTT,CATSRDRKGVTAFF
TRBJ2-3,TRBD2,TRBV2,.,TGTGCCAGCAGTACCCGCCCTACTAGCGGGGGGGCGGATACGCAGTATTTT,CASSTRPTSGGADTQYF
TRBJ1-2,.,TRBV3-1/TRBV3-2,.,TGTGCCAGCAGCCAAGATTGGGACACTCGGCGAGGCTACACCTTC,CASSQDWDTRRGYTF
TRBJ2-3,.,TRBV4-2,.,TGTGCCAGCAGCCAACGAGGGACTGGTGAAATCACAGATACGCAGTATTTT,CASSQRGTGEITDTQYF
TRBJ1-5,TRBD1,TRBV28,.,TGTGCCAGCAGTCCCCCGGGACAGGGGAGCAATCAGCCCCAGCATTTT,CASSPPGQGSNQPQHF
TRBJ2-1,TRBD1,TRBV9,.,TGTGCCAGCAGCGAGGGAAACAGGGGGCAGTTCTTC,CASSEGNRGQFF
TRBJ2-2,.,TRBV28,once,TGTGCCAGCCTCGGAACGGGGGGCCCCGGGGAGCTGTTTTTT,CASLGTGGPGELFF
TRBJ2-6,.,TRBV5-1,.,TGCGCCAGCAGTGTTCAGGGAACTGGGGCCAACGTCCTGACTTTC,CASSVQGTGANVLTF
TRBJ2-3,.,TRBV7-3,.,TGTGCCAGCAGCTTAGGTGGGAAGGGGCATGGAGATACGCAGTATTTT,CASSLGGKGHGDTQYF
TRBJ2-4,.,TRBV5-1,.,TGCGCCAGCAGGCTATTCTCCCAGGGTGTTAACATTCAGTACTTC,CASRLFSQGVNIQYF
TRBJ2-2,.,TRBV7-3,.,TGTGCCAGCAGCTTAAAAGAGGGAACCATTTTTGGCGGGGAGCTGTTTTTT,CASSLKEGTIFGGELFF
TRBJ2-6,TRBD2,TRBV11-2,.,TGTGCCAGCAGGGCCCTAGCGGGAGCAGCTGGGGCCAACGTCCTGACTTTC,CASRALAGAAGANVLTF